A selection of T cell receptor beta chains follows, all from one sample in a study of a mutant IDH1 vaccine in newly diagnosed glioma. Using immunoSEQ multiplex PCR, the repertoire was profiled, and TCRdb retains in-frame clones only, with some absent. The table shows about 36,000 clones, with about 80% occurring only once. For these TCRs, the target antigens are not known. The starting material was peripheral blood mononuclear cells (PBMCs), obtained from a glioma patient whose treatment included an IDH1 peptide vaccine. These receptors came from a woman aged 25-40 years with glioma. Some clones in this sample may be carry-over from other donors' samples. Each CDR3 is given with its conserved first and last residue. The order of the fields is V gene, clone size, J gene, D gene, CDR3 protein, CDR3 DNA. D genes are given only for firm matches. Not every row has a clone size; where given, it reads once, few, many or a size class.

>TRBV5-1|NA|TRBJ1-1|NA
CASSPAGDIHEAFF
TGCGCCAGCAGCCCGGCGGGGGACATACATGAAGCTTTCTTT
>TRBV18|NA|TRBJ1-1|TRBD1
CASSPQGARTEAFF
TGTGCCAGCTCACCACAGGGGGCGAGGACTGAAGCTTTCTTT
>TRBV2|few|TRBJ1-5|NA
CASNRQGNQPQHF
TGTGCCAGCAATAGGCAAGGCAATCAGCCCCAGCATTTT
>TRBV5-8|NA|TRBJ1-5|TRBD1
CASTDSTGGRDQPQHF
TGTGCCAGCACCGACTCGACAGGGGGCCGGGATCAGCCCCAGCATTTT
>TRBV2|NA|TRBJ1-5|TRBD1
CASSPTGDWSQPQHF
TGTGCCAGCAGTCCGACAGGGGATTGGAGTCAGCCCCAGCATTTT
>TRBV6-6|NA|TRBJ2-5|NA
CASSTPEKETQYF
TGTGCCAGCAGTACCCCGGAGAAAGAGACCCAGTACTTC
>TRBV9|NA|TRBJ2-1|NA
CASSIEDSTSYNEQFF
TGTGCCAGCAGCATTGAAGACAGCACCTCCTACAATGAGCAGTTCTTC
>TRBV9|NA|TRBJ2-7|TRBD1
CASSPGTGGTYEQYF
TGTGCCAGCAGCCCCGGGACAGGGGGTACCTACGAGCAGTACTTC
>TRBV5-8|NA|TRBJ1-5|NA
CASSSRVTKSEPQHF
TGTGCCAGCAGCTCACGGGTCACCAAATCGGAGCCCCAGCATTTT
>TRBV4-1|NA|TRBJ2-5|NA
CASSQELGRAETQYF
TGCGCCAGCAGCCAAGAATTAGGGCGAGCGGAGACCCAGTACTTC
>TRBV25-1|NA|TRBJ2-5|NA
CASSEPGEETQYF
TGTGCCAGCAGTGAGCCAGGGGAAGAGACCCAGTACTTC
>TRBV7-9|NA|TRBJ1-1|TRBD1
CASSAQGAGTEAFF
TGTGCCAGCAGCGCACAGGGGGCTGGCACTGAAGCTTTCTTT
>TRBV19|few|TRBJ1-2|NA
CASRTGGGYTF
TGTGCCAGTAGGACGGGAGGTGGCTACACCTTC
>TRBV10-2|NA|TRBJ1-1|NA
CASSEQADTEAFF
TGCGCCAGCAGTGAACAGGCCGACACTGAAGCTTTCTTT
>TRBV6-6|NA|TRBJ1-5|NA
CASSWGASTSNQPQHF
TGTGCCAGCAGCTGGGGGGCCAGCACTAGCAATCAGCCCCAGCATTTT
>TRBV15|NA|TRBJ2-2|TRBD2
CATSRGATSGKGGELFF
TGTGCCACCAGCAGAGGGGCGACTAGCGGGAAGGGCGGGGAGCTGTTTTTT
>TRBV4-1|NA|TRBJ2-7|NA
CASSQDQGYEQYF
TGCGCCAGCAGCCAAGATCAGGGCTACGAGCAGTACTTC
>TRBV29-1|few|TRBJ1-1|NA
CSVDKYTEAFF
TGCAGCGTTGACAAGTACACTGAAGCTTTCTTT
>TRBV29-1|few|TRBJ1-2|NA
CSGTDGYGYTF
TGCAGCGGGACGGACGGCTATGGCTACACCTTC
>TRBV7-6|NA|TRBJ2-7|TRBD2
CASSHRGGSTYEQYF
TGTGCCAGCAGCCATAGGGGCGGGAGCACCTACGAGCAGTACTTC
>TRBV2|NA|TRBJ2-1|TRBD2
CASILLATYNEQFF
TGTGCCAGCATATTACTAGCGACATACAATGAGCAGTTCTTC
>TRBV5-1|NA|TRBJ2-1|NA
CASSLVAANEQFF
TGCGCCAGCAGCTTGGTTGCCGCAAATGAGCAGTTCTTC
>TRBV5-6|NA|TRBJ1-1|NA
CASSLGLPRTEAFF
TGTGCCAGCAGCTTGGGACTTCCACGTACTGAAGCTTTCTTT
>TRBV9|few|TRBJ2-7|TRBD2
CASSVDGEGRAVEQYF
TGTGCCAGCAGCGTAGACGGAGAAGGGAGGGCCGTCGAGCAGTACTTC
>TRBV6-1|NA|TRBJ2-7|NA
CATSSYEQYF
TGTGCCACCTCCTCCTACGAGCAGTACTTC
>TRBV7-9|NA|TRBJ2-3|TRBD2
CASSLSGVAGKGTDTQYF
TGTGCCAGCAGCTTATCTGGGGTAGCGGGAAAGGGCACAGATACGCAGTATTTT
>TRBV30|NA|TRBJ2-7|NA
CAGSSHHEQYF
TGTGCTGGGTCTAGCCACCACGAGCAGTACTTC
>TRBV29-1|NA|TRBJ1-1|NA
CSVSDWGGAEAFF
TGCAGCGTTTCCGACTGGGGGGGGGCTGAAGCTTTCTTT
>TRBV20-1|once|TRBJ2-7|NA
CSAPRWNEQYF
TGCAGTGCACCACGTTGGAACGAGCAGTACTTC
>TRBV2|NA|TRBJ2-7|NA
CAIPKSGGVPSSYEQYF
TGTGCCATCCCGAAATCCGGCGGGGTCCCTAGCTCCTACGAGCAGTACTTC
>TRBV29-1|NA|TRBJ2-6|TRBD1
CSVQDRASSGANVLTF
TGCAGCGTCCAGGACAGGGCCAGCTCTGGGGCCAACGTCCTGACTTTC
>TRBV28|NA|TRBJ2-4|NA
CATASEGLNIQYF
TGTGCCACAGCATCGGAGGGGCTAAACATTCAGTACTTC
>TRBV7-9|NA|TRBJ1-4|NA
CASSQGNEVNEKLFF
TGTGCCAGCAGCCAGGGGAATGAGGTTAATGAAAAACTGTTTTTT
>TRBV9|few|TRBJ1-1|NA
CASSARGNTEAFF
TGTGCCAGCAGCGCGAGGGGGAACACTGAAGCTTTCTTT
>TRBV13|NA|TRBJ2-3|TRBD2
CASSDETSGSTDTQYF
TGTGCCAGCAGTGATGAAACTAGCGGGAGCACAGATACGCAGTATTTT
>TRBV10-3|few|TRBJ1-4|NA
CATKGPANEKLFF
TGTGCCACAAAGGGGCCAGCTAATGAAAAACTGTTTTTT
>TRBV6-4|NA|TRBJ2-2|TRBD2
CASSERGVTGELFF
TGTGCCAGCAGTGAGCGGGGGGTCACCGGGGAGCTGTTTTTT
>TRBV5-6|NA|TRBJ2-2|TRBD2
CASSLVGGRGTGELFF
TGTGCCAGCAGCTTGGTAGGCGGGAGAGGCACCGGGGAGCTGTTTTTT
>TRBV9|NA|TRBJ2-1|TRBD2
CASSASGGGKNEQFF
TGTGCCAGCAGCGCGAGCGGGGGGGGGAAAAATGAGCAGTTCTTC
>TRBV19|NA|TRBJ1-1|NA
CASNSFPSRETEAFF
TGTGCCAGTAATTCCTTTCCCTCTAGGGAGACTGAAGCTTTCTTT
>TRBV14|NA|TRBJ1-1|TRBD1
CASSLRDRGGGTEAFF
TGTGCCAGCAGCCTTCGGGACAGGGGAGGCGGCACTGAAGCTTTCTTT
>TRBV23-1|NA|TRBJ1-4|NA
CASSPRVGDEKLFF
TGCGCCAGCAGTCCCCGGGTAGGGGATGAAAAACTGTTTTTT
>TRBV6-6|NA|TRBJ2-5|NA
CASSSTGHETQYF
TGTGCCAGCAGTTCAACAGGGCATGAGACCCAGTACTTC
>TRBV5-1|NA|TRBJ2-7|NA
CASSLSSYEQYF
TGCGCCAGCAGCTTGAGCTCCTACGAGCAGTACTTC
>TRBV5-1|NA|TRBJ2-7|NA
CASRGAYEQYF
TGCGCCAGCCGCGGGGCCTACGAGCAGTACTTC
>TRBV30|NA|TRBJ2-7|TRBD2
CASAGGYEQYF
TGTGCCTCAGCGGGAGGCTACGAGCAGTACTTC
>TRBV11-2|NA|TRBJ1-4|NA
CASSLDRRTGAKKGEKLFF
TGTGCCAGCAGCTTAGATAGGAGAACCGGGGCCAAGAAGGGTGAAAAACTGTTTTTT
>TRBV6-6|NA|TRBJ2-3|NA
CASSYFAVDTQYF
TGTGCCAGCAGTTACTTCGCGGTGGATACGCAGTATTTT
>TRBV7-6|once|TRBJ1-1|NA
CASSPDSSNTEAFF
TGTGCCAGCAGCCCGGACAGCTCGAACACTGAAGCTTTCTTT
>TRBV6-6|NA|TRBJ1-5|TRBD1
CASSSDRGLPQPQHF
TGTGCCAGCAGTTCCGACAGGGGTCTCCCTCAGCCCCAGCATTTT
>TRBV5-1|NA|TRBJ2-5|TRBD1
CASSQGAVETQYF
TGCGCCAGCAGCCAGGGGGCTGTGGAGACCCAGTACTTC